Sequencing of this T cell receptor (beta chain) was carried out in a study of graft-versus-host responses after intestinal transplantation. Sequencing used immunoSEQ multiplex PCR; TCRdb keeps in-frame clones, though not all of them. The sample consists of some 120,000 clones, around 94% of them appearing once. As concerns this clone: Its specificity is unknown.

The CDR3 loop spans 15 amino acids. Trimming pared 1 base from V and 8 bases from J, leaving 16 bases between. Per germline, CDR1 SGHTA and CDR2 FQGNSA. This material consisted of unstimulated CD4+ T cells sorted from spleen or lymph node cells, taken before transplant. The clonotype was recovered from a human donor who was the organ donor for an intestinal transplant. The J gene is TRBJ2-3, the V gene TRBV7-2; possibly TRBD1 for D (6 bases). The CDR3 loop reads CASSLEGTLRGTQYF. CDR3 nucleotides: TGTGCCAGCAGCTTAGAAGGAACACTCAGGGGTACGCAGTATTTT.